Below are 2 T cell receptor beta chains sequenced from a single sample in a study of response to subunit inactivated influenza vaccine. TCRdb reprocessed the RT-PCR reads via MiXCR and lists one record per CDR3 protein. The profile shows approximately 680,000 distinct CDR3 sequences, approximately 15% of them singletons. This sample comprised PBMCs from blood, obtained approximately 13 days after vaccination. These TCRs come from a man aged 50 to 59 who received an inactivated influenza vaccine.

The rearrangement links TRBV29-1 to TRBJ2-1; 8 bases match TRBD2. Germline V gives CDR1 SQVTM, CDR2 ANQGSEA. V trimming: 8 bases; J trimming: 4 bases; junction bases outside the gene matches: 10. The CDR3 loop spans 14 amino acids. As DNA, the CDR3 is TGCAGCTGCAAAGCGGGGGCTAATTACAATGAGCAGTTCTTC. Translating it yields CSCKAGANYNEQFF.

This clonotype was observed a handful of times. The V call is TRBV29-1, the J call TRBJ2-3; 7 bases align to TRBD1. Germline loops: CDR1 SQVTM, CDR2 ANQGSEA. With 7 bases clipped from V and 3 bases from J, the junction kept 7 bases outside the gene matches. This CDR3 contains 13 residues. Written as DNA, the CDR3 is TGCAGCGGCTCCGGGACAGCGACAGATACGCAGTATTTT. Translating gives CSGSGTATDTQYF.